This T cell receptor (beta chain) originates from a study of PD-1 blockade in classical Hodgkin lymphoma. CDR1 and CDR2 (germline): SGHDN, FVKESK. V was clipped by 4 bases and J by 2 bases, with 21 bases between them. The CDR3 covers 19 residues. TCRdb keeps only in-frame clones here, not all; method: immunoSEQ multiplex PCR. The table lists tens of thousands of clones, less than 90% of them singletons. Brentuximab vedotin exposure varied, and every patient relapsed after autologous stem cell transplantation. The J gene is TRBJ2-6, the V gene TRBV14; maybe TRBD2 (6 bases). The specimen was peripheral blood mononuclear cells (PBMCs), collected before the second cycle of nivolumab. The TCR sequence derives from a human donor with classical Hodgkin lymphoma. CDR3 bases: TGTGCCAGCAGCCCGGATTACAGTGTTTGGGAGGCTGGGGCCAACGTCCTGACTTTC. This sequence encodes CASSPDYSVWEAGANVLTF.